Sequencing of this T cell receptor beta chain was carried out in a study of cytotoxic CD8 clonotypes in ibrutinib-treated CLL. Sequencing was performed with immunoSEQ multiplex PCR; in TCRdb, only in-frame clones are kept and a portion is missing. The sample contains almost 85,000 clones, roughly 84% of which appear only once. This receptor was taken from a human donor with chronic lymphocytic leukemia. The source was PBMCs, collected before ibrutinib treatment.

The CDR3 protein is CASSLEGGQRYEQYF. CDR3 nucleotide sequence: TGTGCCAGCAGCTTAGAGGGGGGACAGAGATACGAGCAGTACTTC. The gene calls are TRBV7-2 and TRBJ2-7, with D maybe TRBD1 (7 bases). The germline V and J ends were trimmed by 1 base and 4 bases, with 14 bases remaining between them. The CDR3 contains 15 residues. CDR1 is SGHTA, CDR2 FQGNSA, per germline.